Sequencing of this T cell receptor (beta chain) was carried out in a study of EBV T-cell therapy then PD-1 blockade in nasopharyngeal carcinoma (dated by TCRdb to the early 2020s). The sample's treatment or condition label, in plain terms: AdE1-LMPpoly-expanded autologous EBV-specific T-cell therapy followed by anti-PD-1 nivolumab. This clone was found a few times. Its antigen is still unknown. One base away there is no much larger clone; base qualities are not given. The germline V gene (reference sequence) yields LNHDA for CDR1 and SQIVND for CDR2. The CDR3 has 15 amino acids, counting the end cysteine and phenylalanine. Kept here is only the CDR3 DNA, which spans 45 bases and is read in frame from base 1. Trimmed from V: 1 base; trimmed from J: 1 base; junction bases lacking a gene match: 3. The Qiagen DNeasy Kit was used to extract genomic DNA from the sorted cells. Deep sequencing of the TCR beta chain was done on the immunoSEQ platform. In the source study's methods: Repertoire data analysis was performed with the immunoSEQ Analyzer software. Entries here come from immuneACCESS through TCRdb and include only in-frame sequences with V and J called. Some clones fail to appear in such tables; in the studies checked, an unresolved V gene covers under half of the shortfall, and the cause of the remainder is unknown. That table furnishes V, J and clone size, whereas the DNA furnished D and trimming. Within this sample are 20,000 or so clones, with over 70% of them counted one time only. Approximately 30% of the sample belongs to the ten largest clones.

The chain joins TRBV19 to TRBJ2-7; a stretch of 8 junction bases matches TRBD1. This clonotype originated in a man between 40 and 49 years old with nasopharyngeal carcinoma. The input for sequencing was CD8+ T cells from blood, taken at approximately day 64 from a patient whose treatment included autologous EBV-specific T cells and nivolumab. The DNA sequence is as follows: TGTGCCAGTAGTATAGGACAGGGGAAGTCCTACGAGCAGTACTTC. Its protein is CASSIGQGKSYEQYF.